A single sample gave rise to the 20 T cell receptor beta chains below, sequenced in a study of cytomegalovirus exposure and HLA in healthy donors. Repertoires were generated with immunoSEQ multiplex PCR, while TCRdb's copy carries only in-frame clones and drops some. This sample has 68,000 or so clones; about 91% occur once, and the top ten carry 2.5% to 3.5%. The source material was PBMCs. These receptors originate from a man between 18 and 29 years old in good health and CMV-seronegative.

The J gene is TRBJ2-1, the V gene TRBV10-3; TRBD2 might be the D (5 bases). Trimming shortened V by 3 bases and J by 9 bases, and 18 bases separated the two germline ends. Per the germline V gene, CDR1 is ENHRY and CDR2 is SYGVKD. The CDR3 has 15 amino acids. CDR3 bases: TGTGCCATCAGTGATTCAGAGGGCCTTTTTGGTGAGCAGTTCTTC. Its translation: CAISDSEGLFGEQFF.

The V gene is TRBV28, the J gene TRBJ1-1; no firm D call. Germline CDR1 reads MDHEN; CDR2 reads SYDVKM. The CDR3 spans 15 residues. Deletions cut 4 bases from V and 1 base from J, with 13 bases between. CDR3 in DNA: TGTGCCAGCAGTTCCCCCTCAGGCGCGAACACTGAAGCTTTCTTT. Protein sequence: CASSSPSGANTEAFF.

The chain links TRBV6-5 to TRBJ2-2; D is unresolved. This CDR3 has 13 residues. The germline CDR1 and CDR2 sequences are MNHEY and SVGAGI. V lost 5 bases to trimming and J lost 3 bases, with 7 bases between them. CDR3 region: CASSPLDTGELFF. In DNA, the CDR3 is TGTGCCAGCAGTCCACTCGACACCGGGGAGCTGTTTTTT.

The rearrangement uses TRBV7-2 and TRBJ1-5; tentative D call: TRBD1 (6 bases). Germline V gene data show CDR1 as SGHTA and CDR2 as FQGNSA. Trimming removed 5 bases at V and 0 bases at J, with 8 bases between. CDR3 length equals 14 residues. CDR3 loop: CASSADSSNQPQHF. As DNA, the CDR3 is TGTGCCAGCAGCGCGGACAGTAGCAATCAGCCCCAGCATTTT. Filled out from reference TRBV7-2 and TRBJ1-5, the complete variable domain reads GAGVSQSPSNKVTEKGKDVELRCDPISGHTALYWYRQSLGQGLEFLIYFQGNSAPDKSGLPSDRFSAERTGGSVSTLTIQRTQQEDSAVYLCASSADSSNQPQHFGDGTRLSIL.

This chain connects TRBV30 to TRBJ2-2; perhaps TRBD2 as D (5 bases). The V end was cut by 4 bases, the J end by 5 bases, with 11 bases between. The CDR3 loop spans 13 amino acids. The V gene's germline CDR1 is GTSNPN and CDR2 SVGIG (reference sequence). CDR3 sequence: CAWIKGGTGELFF. For the CDR3, the DNA is TGTGCCTGGATCAAGGGCGGGACCGGGGAGCTGTTTTTT.

The chain employs TRBV28 and TRBJ1-4; D unclear. Germline CDR1 reads MDHEN; CDR2 reads SYDVKM. V lost 4 bases to trimming and J lost 12 bases, with 21 bases between them. The CDR3 is 15 amino acids. The CDR3 sequence is CASSSLRGIYGELFF. The CDR3 DNA is TGTGCCAGCAGTTCTCTCCGAGGGATATACGGGGAACTGTTTTTT.

This chain connects TRBV19 to TRBJ1-4; TRBD1 matches 9 bases. Looked up from germline, CDR1 is LNHDA and CDR2 is SQIVND (reference sequence). The CDR3 contains 13 residues. Germline trimming cut 9 bases from V and 4 bases from J; bases unmatched to any gene: 3. The CDR3 DNA follows: TGTGCCAGCCGGGACAGGGTTAATGAAAAACTGTTTTTT. Translation gives CASRDRVNEKLFF.

The V and J genes are TRBV30 and TRBJ2-5; a possible D gene is TRBD2 (5 bases). V was clipped by 0 bases and J by 2 bases, with 10 bases between them. Per germline, CDR1 GTSNPN and CDR2 SVGIG (reference sequence). The CDR3 covers 14 residues. DNA for the CDR3: TGTGCCTGGAGTGTAGACTCGGGACAAGAGACCCAGTACTTC. This encodes CAWSVDSGQETQYF.

A note on this clone: Its ends do not fully match the called genes, so a read error is possible. The chain carries TRBV6-5 and TRBJ2-1; D gene unclear. Germline assignment: CDR1 MNHEY and CDR2 SVGAGI. This CDR3 has 12 residues. CDR3 bases: TGTGCCAGCAGTTACTCCAACAATGAGCAGTTCTTC. This encodes CASSYSNNEQFF.

The chain is built from TRBV7-9 and TRBJ1-5; 8 bases fit TRBD1. The CDR3 has 15 amino acids. After removal of 3 bases from V and 4 bases from J, the junction contained 5 bases not matched to a gene. The germline CDR1 and CDR2 sequences are SEHNR and FQNEAQ (reference sequence). The CDR3 is CASSFGTGRNQPQHF. The CDR3 DNA reads as TGTGCCAGCAGCTTCGGGACAGGCAGAAATCAGCCCCAGCATTTT.

This clone was seen just once. The gene calls are TRBV6-1 and TRBJ1-1; D call uncertain. Trimming cost V 1 base and J 0 bases, with 9 bases left between them. Germline CDR1 and CDR2: MNHNS and SASEGT. The CDR3 loop spans 15 amino acids. CDR3 sequence: CASSEDRVMNTEAFF. CDR3 sequence (DNA): TGTGCCAGCAGTGAAGACCGAGTCATGAACACTGAAGCTTTCTTT.

V and J are TRBV5-1 and TRBJ2-1; 10 bases are a match to TRBD2. Germline V gene lookup returns CDR1 SGHRS and CDR2 YFSETQ. The CDR3 extends over 17 amino acids. J lost 7 bases, V lost 3 bases, and 13 bases had no gene match. CDR3 sequence reads: CASSSAASGSPGNEQFF. CDR3 sequence (DNA): TGCGCCAGCAGCTCGGCAGCTAGCGGGAGTCCAGGAAATGAGCAGTTCTTC.

The gene calls are TRBV9 and TRBJ2-1; the D gene is possibly TRBD2 (6 bases). V lost 4 bases and J 10 bases, leaving 21 bases between the germline ends. This CDR3 is 15 amino acids long. From germline, CDR1 is SGDLS and CDR2 YYNGEE. The CDR3 sequence: CASSPPSGPLVEQFF. DNA for the CDR3: TGTGCCAGCAGCCCCCCGAGCGGGCCGCTCGTAGAGCAGTTCTTC.

This chain joins TRBV30 and TRBJ1-2, with D tentatively TRBD1 (5 bases). The CDR3 runs 15 residues. The V end was cut by 0 bases, the J end by 0 bases, with 11 bases between. Germline loops: CDR1 GTSNPN, CDR2 SVGIG (reference sequence). CDR3 bases: TGTGCCTGGAGTGTGGGGCAGAGCCCTAACTATGGCTACACCTTC. This encodes CAWSVGQSPNYGYTF.

The CDR3 DNA sequence: TGTGCCAGCTCACCATTCCCTAGCGGGATCACCGGGGAGCTGTTTTTT. This codes for CASSPFPSGITGELFF. The chain is built from TRBV18 and TRBJ2-2, with 9 bases matching TRBD2. The V and J ends lost 2 bases and 4 bases, in that order; junction bases with no gene match: 5. This CDR3 comprises 16 residues. CDR1 and CDR2 from the germline V gene are KGHSH and LQKENI.

In this sample, this clone turned up once. Since no conserved phenylalanine or tryptophan closes the CDR3, a read error is the likely cause. It is unclear where the CDR3 begins or ends on the DNA, so no DNA is shown, and the CDR3 is as TCRdb lists it. The chain employs TRBV21-1 and TRBJ1-5; the table's D call, TRBD1, was not checked against the DNA. TRBV21-1 is termed a pseudogene. The CDR3 has 9 residues if both end residues are counted. The CDR3 protein is CASRKTGGL.

The genes are TRBV29-1 and TRBJ2-1; TRBD2 matches at 11 bases. This CDR3 region has 15 residues. J gave up 14 bases and V 0 bases, and 12 bases lay outside the gene matches. Germline CDR1 and CDR2: SQVTM and ANQGSEA. The CDR3 DNA sequence: TGCAGCGTTGAAGAGGACCTGGCGACTAGCGGGAAGGAGTTCTTC. Amino acids: CSVEEDLATSGKEFF.

The chain couples TRBV18 to TRBJ2-1; D may be TRBD2 (5 bases). Germline V gives CDR1 KGHSH, CDR2 LQKENI. The CDR3 spans 15 residues. V was cut by 3 bases and J by 5 bases, with 14 bases left in between. For the CDR3, the DNA is TGTGCCAGCTCACCGAGGGCCAGTGGGGACAATGAGCAGTTCTTC. Translated, it gives CASSPRASGDNEQFF.

This chain connects TRBV6-1 to TRBJ2-7, with D possibly matching TRBD2 (6 bases). Germline V gives CDR1 MNHNS, CDR2 SASEGT. The V end lost 2 bases, the J end lost 5 bases, and 16 bases lay between the germline ends. The CDR3 is 15 amino acids. Here the CDR3 reads CASSELGGVSDEQYF. CDR3 coding DNA: TGTGCCAGCAGTGAACTTGGCGGGGTTTCTGACGAGCAGTACTTC.

This clone was observed a single time. This chain connects TRBV15 to TRBJ2-4; 7 bases agree with TRBD2. The ends lost 5 bases at V and 8 bases at J; junction bases unmatched: 15. This CDR3 spans 16 amino acids. Looked up from germline, CDR1 is LNHNV and CDR2 is YYDKDF (reference sequence). CDR3 residues: CATSGRGGLVGDIQYF. In DNA form, the CDR3 reads TGTGCCACCAGCGGTCGAGGTGGACTAGTCGGTGACATTCAGTACTTC.